Listed below are T cell receptor beta chains from one sample, sequenced in a study of human thymus T cells. The repertoire was sequenced with immunoSEQ multiplex PCR; TCRdb's copy has only in-frame clones and lacks some. Of about 130,000 clones listed, about 95% are singletons. Sample: thymus tissue. These receptors all come from a boy in the first two years of life with a congenital heart defect but otherwise immunologically healthy. The CDR3 runs from the conserved cysteine through the conserved F or W. Fields, in order: clone size, D gene, J gene, V gene, CDR3 DNA, CDR3 protein. D genes are given only for firm matches. Some rows mark clone size as missing; the rest say once, few, many or name a class of expanded clone.

>NA|NA|TRBJ2-7|TRBV11-2
TGTGCCAGCCGCCGGGCGGAATCCTACGAGCAGTACTTC
CASRRAESYEQYF
>NA|TRBD1|TRBJ2-2|TRBV9
TGTGCCAGCAGCGTAGCGTCCCGGGACAGCCTGGGAACCGGGGAGCTGTTTTTT
CASSVASRDSLGTGELFF
>NA|TRBD2|TRBJ2-3|TRBV4-3
TGCGCCAGCAGCCAACATTCCAGCGGGGGACTCAGCACAGATACGCAGTATTTT
CASSQHSSGGLSTDTQYF
>NA|TRBD1|TRBJ2-3|TRBV19
TGTGCCAGTATGGCCTGTGGGACAGGAGACACAGATACGCAGTATTTT
CASMACGTGDTDTQYF
>NA|NA|TRBJ2-7|TRBV28
TGTGCCAGCAGTTTGTTCAGCCGCTCCTACGAGCAGTACTTC
CASSLFSRSYEQYF
>NA|TRBD2|TRBJ2-1|TRBV28
TGTGCCAGCAGTTCCCTATCACTAGCGGGCGGGCCCAGCTCCTACAATGAGCAGTTCTTC
CASSSLSLAGGPSSYNEQFF
>NA|TRBD2|TRBJ2-7|TRBV5-5
TGTGCCAGCAGCCCTAGGACTAGCGGGGTCTACGAGCAGTACTTC
CASSPRTSGVYEQYF
>NA|NA|TRBJ1-2|TRBV15
TGTGCCACCAGCAGAGATGGTCGGGATAACTATGGCTACACCTTC
CATSRDGRDNYGYTF
>NA|NA|TRBJ1-4|TRBV5-5
TGTGCCAGCAGCTTGTGGAGGGCAACTAATGAAAAACTGTTTTTT
CASSLWRATNEKLFF
>NA|NA|TRBJ1-6|TRBV11-3
TGTGCCAGCACCACAAGTGGCGTCGGTTCACCCCTCCACTTT
CASTTSGVGSPLHF
>NA|TRBD2|TRBJ2-2|TRBV11-2
TGTGCCAGCAGTCACGTGCGCACTAGCGGTGTGAACACCGGGGAGCTGTTTTTT
CASSHVRTSGVNTGELFF
>few|NA|TRBJ1-3|TRBV6-1
TGTGCCAGCACCCCAGATGAGAGGGTTGGAAACACCATATATTTT
CASTPDERVGNTIYF
>NA|TRBD1|TRBJ1-1|TRBV11-2
TGTGCCAGCAGCTCTCACAGGGGTAACACTGAAGCTTTCTTT
CASSSHRGNTEAFF